This TCR beta chain derives from a study of vaccination and CD4 T cells after COVID-19 (dated by TCRdb to the early 2020s). Study-level background: The convalescent cohort comprised six males and four females, including two Hispanic individuals, seven Caucasians, two Asians and one multiracial person. Two doses of either the Pfizer-BioNTech BNT162b2 vaccine (n=8) or the Moderna mRNA-1273 vaccine (n=2) were administered to participants. Post-COVID blood samples were collected from convalescent patients a median of around 100 days after diagnosis, with a range of about 35 to 170 days. The time from the second vaccine dose to post-vaccine blood sampling had a median of around 72 days and ranged from about 14 to 250 days. Culture stimuli were overlapping spike peptide pools from SARS-CoV-2 and from the common cold coronaviruses HCoV-NL63, HCoV-OC43 and HCoV-229E. Control cultures used a CEFX viral epitope pool as positive control, an HIV-1 Nef peptide pool as negative control, or no peptide. The spike-specific CD4+ TCR repertoire was compared before and after mRNA vaccination in approximately ten COVID-19 convalescent patients and 4 infection-naive healthy vaccine recipients. In an earlier paper using these donors, memory CD4+ T cell crossreactivity between SARS-CoV-2 and common cold coronavirus spike proteins was assessed at the TCR clonotype level.

General findings and caveats noted by the study authors: Among the post-vaccine SARS-CoV-2-reactive clones in convalescent patients, a median around 85% showed up only after vaccination, which suggests vaccine-specific priming. Only a relatively small number of convalescent patients were included in the study, and early timepoints following natural infection were not analyzed. Although the median number of SARS-CoV-2-reactive clonotypes went up from approximately 20 after infection to more than 30 after vaccination, the increase was not significant. Of the vaccine-specific clones found in convalescent patients, nearly all (304 of 307) were mono-reactive for SARS-CoV-2 spike instead of being cross-reactive with common cold coronaviruses.

From the cysteine through the phenylalanine, the CDR3 covers 14 amino acids. Only the CDR3 portion is preserved as DNA: 42 bases, with reading frame beginning at the first base. V loses 4 bases, J loses 7 bases, and the germline ends lie 20 bases apart. CDR1 and CDR2 (DFQATT, SNEGSKA) derive from the germline V gene (reference sequence). Libraries came from PCR. DNA from cultured CD4+ T cells underwent TCR sequencing with the Oncomine TCR Beta short-read assay at the Johns Hopkins FTIC core. The QIAamp micro DNA kit was used to extract genomic DNA from the cultured CD4+ T cells. Oncomine TCR Beta libraries from cultured CD4+ T cells were pooled using unique dual indexes and sequenced on an Illumina iSeq 100. Regarding the original processing steps: Non-productive sequences were removed, and CDR3s that did not start with C, did not end with F or W, or were shorter than 7 amino acids were discarded. Antigen-specific clonotypes were identified with the MANAFEST web application by comparing peptide-stimulated wells with reference and other culture wells. For a clone to be called positive, the clone needed an FDR below 0.05, an odds ratio above 5, and a productive frequency above 0.1% in at least two of three replicate wells. A clonotype counted as cross-reactive if it showed significant expansion both in the SARS-CoV-2 spike wells and in at least one common cold coronavirus spike condition. Similarity between CDR3 sequences was evaluated in R version 3.6.1 using Levenshtein distances (stringdist) and unrooted phylogenetic trees (ape). TCRdb cleaned the public reads at Q25 with fastp, built clones with MiXCR and kept in-frame beta chains. A single entry per CDR3 protein holds the most common genes and DNA from its merged rows. It is TCRdb's table, rather than the study itself, that gives the V and J calls and clone size. This sample gives some 9,200 distinct CDR3 sequences in total; about 37% of them show up just once. The top ten constitute roughly 23% of the sample.

This clonotype is classified as medium-sized (0.01 to 0.1%). This clone's antigen is unknown. It has no much larger one-base neighbor in the sample; base qualities were not kept. Taken with the paper, the label for treatment or condition translates to: roughly 10-day PBMC culture with coronavirus spike peptide pools or control peptides (ViraFEST assay). CD4+ T cells from unexposed donors were collected before the COVID-19 pandemic (2011-2018). To expand antigen-specific T cells with peptide pools and then pick out the expanded clonotypes through TCR sequencing, the study relied on the ViraFEST assay. Each well held about 2.2 million PBMCs cultured in IMDM containing about 5% human AB serum and around 10 IU/ml IL-2, with approximately 9.2 ug/ml peptide pools added. On days 3 and 7, half of the culture medium was replaced with fresh IL-2-containing medium. Once the cells had been in culture for over nine days, the EasySep CD4+ T cell isolation kit was used to isolate CD4+ T cells by negative selection. Unexposed donor CD4+ T cells were tested for reactivity to SARS-CoV-2 S and N and four common cold coronavirus spike pools, as cell number allowed. Ficoll-Paque Plus gradient centrifugation was used to isolate PBMCs from whole blood, and the isolated PBMCs were then either used fresh or cryopreserved at -140C. Culture conditions were generally each tested in triplicate wells. Leukapheresis product for the unexposed donors was bought commercially.

The rearrangement combines TRBV20-1 with TRBJ2-7; the D gene remains uncertain. This clonotype was obtained from a human donor in good health. The sequenced material came from CD4+ T cells from blood, cultured in vitro. The CDR3 protein: CSATRLAETREQYF. The DNA reads as follows: TGCAGTGCTACCAGACTGGCGGAGACGAGGGAGCAGTACTTC.